This T cell receptor beta chain was retrieved from a study of control samples from healthy donors and cancer patients. From germline, CDR1 is LNHDA and CDR2 SQIVND (reference sequence). This CDR3 comprises 16 residues. V was pared by 7 bases and J by 4 bases, with 13 bases of the junction left unmatched. Produced via immunoSEQ multiplex PCR; TCRdb's table is partial and in-frame only. The sample lists 85,000 to 100,000 clones, about 92% seen once, with more than 7% in the top ten. This sequence originates from a man younger than 30 in good health. The genes are TRBV19 and TRBJ1-5, with 7 bases identical to TRBD1. The sequencing input was blood. CDR3 loop: CASTRKGGTANQPQHF. For the CDR3, the DNA is TGTGCCAGTACTCGCAAGGGGGGGACAGCGAATCAGCCCCAGCATTTT.